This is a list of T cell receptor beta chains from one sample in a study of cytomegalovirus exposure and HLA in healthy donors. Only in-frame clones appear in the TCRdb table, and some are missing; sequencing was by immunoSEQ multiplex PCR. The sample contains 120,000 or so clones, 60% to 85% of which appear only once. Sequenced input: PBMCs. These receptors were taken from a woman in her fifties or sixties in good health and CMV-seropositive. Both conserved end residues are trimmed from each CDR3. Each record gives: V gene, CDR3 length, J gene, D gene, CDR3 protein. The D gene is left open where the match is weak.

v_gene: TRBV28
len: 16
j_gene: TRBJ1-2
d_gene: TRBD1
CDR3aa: ASSLSALGTGAGYGYT

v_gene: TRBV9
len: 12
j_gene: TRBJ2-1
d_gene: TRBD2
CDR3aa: ASSLTSGTNEQF

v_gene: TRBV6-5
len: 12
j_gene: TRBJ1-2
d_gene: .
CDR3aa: ASRPDPEGSGYT

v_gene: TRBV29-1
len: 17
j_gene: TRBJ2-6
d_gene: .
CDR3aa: SVVAGTQIAGSGANVLT

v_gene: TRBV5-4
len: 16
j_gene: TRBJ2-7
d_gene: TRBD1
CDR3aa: ASSFTPLRDRGHYEQY

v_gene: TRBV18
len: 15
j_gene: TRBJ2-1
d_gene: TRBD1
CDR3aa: ASSPMTGLTLGNEQF

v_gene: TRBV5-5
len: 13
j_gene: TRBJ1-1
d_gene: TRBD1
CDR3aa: ASSLAEGANTEAF

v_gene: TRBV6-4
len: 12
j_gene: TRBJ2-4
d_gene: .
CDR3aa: ASSTQWGENIQY

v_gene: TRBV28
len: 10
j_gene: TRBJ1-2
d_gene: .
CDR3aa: ASRQDIYGYT

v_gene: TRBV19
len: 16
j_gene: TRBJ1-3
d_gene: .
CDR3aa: ASSILATGPNSGNTIY

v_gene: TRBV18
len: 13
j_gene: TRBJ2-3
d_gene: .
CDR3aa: ASSPPGLRTDTQY

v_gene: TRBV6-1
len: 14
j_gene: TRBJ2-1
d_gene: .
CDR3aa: ASSEWPQGGYNEQF

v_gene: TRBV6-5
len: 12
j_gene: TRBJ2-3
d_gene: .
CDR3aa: ASSYGSPTDTQY

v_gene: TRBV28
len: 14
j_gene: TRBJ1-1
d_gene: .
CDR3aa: ASSLGSGGTNTEAF

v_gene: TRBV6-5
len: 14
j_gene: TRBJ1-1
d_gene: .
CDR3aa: ASSYPSSGMNTEAF

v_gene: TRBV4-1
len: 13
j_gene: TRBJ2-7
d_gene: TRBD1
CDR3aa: ASSPSDRLSYEQY

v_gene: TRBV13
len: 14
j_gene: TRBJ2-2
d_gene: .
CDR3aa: ASSRAIAVNTGELF

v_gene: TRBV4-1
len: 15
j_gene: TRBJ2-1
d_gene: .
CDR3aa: ASSQASSEVDYNEQF

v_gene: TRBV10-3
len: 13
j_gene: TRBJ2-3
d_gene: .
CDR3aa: AIRGGAGSTDTQY

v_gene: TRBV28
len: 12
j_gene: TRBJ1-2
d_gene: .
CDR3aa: ASSLFVRGWGYT

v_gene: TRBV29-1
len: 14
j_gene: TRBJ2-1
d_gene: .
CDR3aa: SVEGVEGSSYNEQF

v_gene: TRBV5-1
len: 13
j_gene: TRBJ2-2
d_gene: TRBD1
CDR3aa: ASSYGTANTGELF

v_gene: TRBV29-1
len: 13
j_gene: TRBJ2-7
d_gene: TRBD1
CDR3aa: SVGHQDRVSHEQY

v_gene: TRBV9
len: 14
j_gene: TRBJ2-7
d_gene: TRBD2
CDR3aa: ASSAPGGDGSYEQY

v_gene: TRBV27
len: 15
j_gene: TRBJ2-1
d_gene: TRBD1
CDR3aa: ASSTGGGTGVFNEQF

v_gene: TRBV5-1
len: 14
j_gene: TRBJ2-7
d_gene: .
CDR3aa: ASSLTPGGPVYEQY

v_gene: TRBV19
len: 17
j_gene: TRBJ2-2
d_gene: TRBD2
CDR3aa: ASRPQGLAGGGNTGELF

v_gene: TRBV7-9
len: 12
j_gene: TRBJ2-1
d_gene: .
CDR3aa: ASNRVSSYNEQF

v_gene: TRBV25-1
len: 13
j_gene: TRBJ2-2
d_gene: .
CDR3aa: ASSAANFITGELF

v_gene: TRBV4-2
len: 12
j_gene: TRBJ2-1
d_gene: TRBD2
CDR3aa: ASSQRNSGDEQF

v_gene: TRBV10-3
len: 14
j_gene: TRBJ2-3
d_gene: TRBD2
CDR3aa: AISGTSGGGTDTQY

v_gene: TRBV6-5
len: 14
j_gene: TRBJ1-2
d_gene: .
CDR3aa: ASSYSPLPGPYGYT

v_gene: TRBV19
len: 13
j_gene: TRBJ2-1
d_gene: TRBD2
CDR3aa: ASRKAGDRYNEQF

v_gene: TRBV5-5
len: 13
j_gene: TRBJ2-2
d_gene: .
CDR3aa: ASSLGDLFTGELF

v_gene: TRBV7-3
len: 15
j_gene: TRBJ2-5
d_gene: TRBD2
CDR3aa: ASSLFASGLGGSTQY

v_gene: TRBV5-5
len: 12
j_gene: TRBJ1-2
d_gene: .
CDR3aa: ASSPDSGGYGYT

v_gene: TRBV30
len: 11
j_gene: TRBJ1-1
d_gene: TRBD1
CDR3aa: AWISQMRGQAF